The present T cell receptor beta chain was sequenced within a study of T-cell reconstitution after alpha-beta-depleted transplantation in children. Study-wide results and limits: Certain patients had high TCRbeta diversity at day 60, and it came from recipient T cells and thymic progenitors that survived. When one year had passed after transplant, most T-cell counts and diversity came from newly produced T cells. Reportedly, roughly two months post-transplant, alpha-beta T cells arose from several hundred expanded graft clones.

Unique molecular identifiers were incorporated during preparation of the TCRbeta library. TCRdb re-called the PCR reads through MiXCR, storing one row per CDR3 protein. Of 800,000 to 1,000,000 distinct CDR3 sequences detected, 25% to 30% appear once; the ten largest clones hold about 28%. V dropped 4 bases and J dropped 9 bases, with 16 bases sitting between them. The CDR3 loop spans 13 amino acids. Germline CDR1 DFQATT, CDR2 SNEGSKA (reference sequence). To note about this clonotype: The target antigen is unknown.

The gene calls are TRBV20-1 and TRBJ2-1; D possibly corresponds to TRBD2 (6 bases). The receptor's source is a boy in the first two years of life who had a stem cell transplant for SCID, so the T cells may come from the graft donor. The input for sequencing was PBMCs, mostly from graft donor cells, taken 360 days after TCRalphabeta/CD19-depleted stem cell transplant. The CDR3 protein is CSATAGRMREQFF. The DNA of the CDR3 is TGCAGTGCTACCGCGGGGCGAATGCGTGAGCAGTTCTTC.